These T cell receptor beta chains were read from a single sample in a study of blood T cell repertoires in COVID-19. The data were produced by immunoSEQ multiplex PCR, yet TCRdb's version contains in-frame clones alone and is incomplete. The sample holds 150,000 to 200,000 clones, 75% to 90% seen once. The sample was PBMCs or T cells enriched from blood (not recorded which). The receptor source for this set is a woman aged 55-69 years who had recovered from COVID-19. Both conserved end residues are trimmed from each CDR3. The order of the fields is CDR3 protein, V gene, J gene.

CDR3aa: ASSLARTSGGRVHEQF
v_gene: TRBV5-6
j_gene: TRBJ2-1

CDR3aa: ASSYTPGQGANEQF
v_gene: TRBV6-5
j_gene: TRBJ2-1

CDR3aa: AWGQGLAGTRGETQY
v_gene: TRBV30
j_gene: TRBJ2-5

CDR3aa: ASSHRGQGPYGYT
v_gene: TRBV6-5
j_gene: TRBJ1-2

CDR3aa: ASSEQVNTEAF
v_gene: TRBV5-1
j_gene: TRBJ1-1

CDR3aa: ASSNRAGGAYGYT
v_gene: TRBV19
j_gene: TRBJ1-2

CDR3aa: AWSRILGWETQY
v_gene: TRBV30
j_gene: TRBJ2-5

CDR3aa: ASSTIGTGYYSNQPQH
v_gene: TRBV28
j_gene: TRBJ1-5

CDR3aa: SASSGRIKTGELF
v_gene: TRBV20-1
j_gene: TRBJ2-2

CDR3aa: ASSIQAGGRYEQY
v_gene: TRBV19
j_gene: TRBJ2-7

CDR3aa: ASSQGEGGPSTDTQY
v_gene: TRBV7-3
j_gene: TRBJ2-3

CDR3aa: ASSLSGGETQY
v_gene: TRBV27
j_gene: TRBJ2-5

CDR3aa: ASSKDSYSPLH
v_gene: TRBV6-5
j_gene: TRBJ1-6

CDR3aa: ASSQEPSQLAGPYEQY
v_gene: TRBV14
j_gene: TRBJ2-7

CDR3aa: ASSYWGLDYGYT
v_gene: TRBV5-6
j_gene: TRBJ1-2

CDR3aa: ASSPQGGQGRETQY
v_gene: TRBV11-2
j_gene: TRBJ2-5

CDR3aa: ASSPEGLAGGGEQF
v_gene: TRBV5-1
j_gene: TRBJ2-1

CDR3aa: ASSFSGTGEETQY
v_gene: TRBV5-1
j_gene: TRBJ2-5

CDR3aa: ASSQETGGTEAF
v_gene: TRBV16
j_gene: TRBJ1-1

CDR3aa: ASSVEAGGNYGYT
v_gene: TRBV2
j_gene: TRBJ1-2

CDR3aa: ASSRGTINEQF
v_gene: TRBV5-1
j_gene: TRBJ2-1

CDR3aa: ASSPSSSYEQY
v_gene: TRBV18
j_gene: TRBJ2-7

CDR3aa: ASRNGQNTEAF
v_gene: TRBV19
j_gene: TRBJ1-1

CDR3aa: ASSPGDSFYGYT
v_gene: TRBV5-1
j_gene: TRBJ1-2

CDR3aa: ASDTGSNTEAF
v_gene: TRBV19
j_gene: TRBJ1-1

CDR3aa: ASSTMTGAYNEQF
v_gene: TRBV5-1
j_gene: TRBJ2-1

CDR3aa: ATSDLGTGPSEETQY
v_gene: TRBV24-1
j_gene: TRBJ2-5

CDR3aa: ASSHGQGAEKLF
v_gene: TRBV11-1
j_gene: TRBJ1-4

CDR3aa: ASRQNREVGSPLH
v_gene: TRBV2
j_gene: TRBJ1-6

CDR3aa: ASSQDLGYNEQF
v_gene: TRBV3-1/TRBV3-2
j_gene: TRBJ2-1

CDR3aa: ASSLGQGLYEQY
v_gene: TRBV6-5
j_gene: TRBJ2-7

CDR3aa: ASSPRPSGVLSGEQY
v_gene: TRBV18
j_gene: TRBJ2-7

CDR3aa: SASNQAGGYNEQF
v_gene: TRBV20-1
j_gene: TRBJ2-1

CDR3aa: ASSLTGGQPQH
v_gene: TRBV27
j_gene: TRBJ1-5

CDR3aa: ASSSLVRSGANVLT
v_gene: TRBV19
j_gene: TRBJ2-6

CDR3aa: ASTAQGGALH
v_gene: TRBV12-3/TRBV12-4
j_gene: TRBJ1-6

CDR3aa: ATSGAGERTDTQY
v_gene: TRBV24-1
j_gene: TRBJ2-3

CDR3aa: ASSDDTRNTIY
v_gene: TRBV19
j_gene: TRBJ1-3

CDR3aa: ASSWTGFVEQF
v_gene: TRBV5-5
j_gene: TRBJ2-1

CDR3aa: ASSPAGGPYEQY
v_gene: TRBV9
j_gene: TRBJ2-7

CDR3aa: ASSPPTSGGYEQF
v_gene: TRBV18
j_gene: TRBJ2-1

CDR3aa: ASSLLAGFYEQF
v_gene: TRBV5-1
j_gene: TRBJ2-1

CDR3aa: AGGAYEQY
v_gene: TRBV30
j_gene: TRBJ2-7

CDR3aa: ASSLGNRDYGYT
v_gene: TRBV5-1
j_gene: TRBJ1-2

CDR3aa: SGGDQETQY
v_gene: TRBV20-1
j_gene: TRBJ2-5

CDR3aa: ASSQDGSGPGLGEQY
v_gene: TRBV4-2
j_gene: TRBJ2-7

CDR3aa: ASSAGQNFNEKLF
v_gene: TRBV9
j_gene: TRBJ1-4

CDR3aa: ASSLGGIQETQY
v_gene: TRBV5-4
j_gene: TRBJ2-5

CDR3aa: ASSEGGRTEAF
v_gene: TRBV2
j_gene: TRBJ1-1

CDR3aa: ASRPGTAFRELF
v_gene: TRBV27
j_gene: TRBJ2-2

CDR3aa: ASSAGASRSYEQY
v_gene: TRBV7-9
j_gene: TRBJ2-7

CDR3aa: ATSGGDYGYT
v_gene: TRBV24-1
j_gene: TRBJ1-2

CDR3aa: ASTSTGGVLVGELF
v_gene: TRBV5-1
j_gene: TRBJ2-2

CDR3aa: ASSLIGAYGYT
v_gene: TRBV5-6
j_gene: TRBJ1-2

CDR3aa: AGVRSPLH
v_gene: TRBV7-5
j_gene: TRBJ1-6

CDR3aa: ASSISRNTEAF
v_gene: TRBV19
j_gene: TRBJ1-1